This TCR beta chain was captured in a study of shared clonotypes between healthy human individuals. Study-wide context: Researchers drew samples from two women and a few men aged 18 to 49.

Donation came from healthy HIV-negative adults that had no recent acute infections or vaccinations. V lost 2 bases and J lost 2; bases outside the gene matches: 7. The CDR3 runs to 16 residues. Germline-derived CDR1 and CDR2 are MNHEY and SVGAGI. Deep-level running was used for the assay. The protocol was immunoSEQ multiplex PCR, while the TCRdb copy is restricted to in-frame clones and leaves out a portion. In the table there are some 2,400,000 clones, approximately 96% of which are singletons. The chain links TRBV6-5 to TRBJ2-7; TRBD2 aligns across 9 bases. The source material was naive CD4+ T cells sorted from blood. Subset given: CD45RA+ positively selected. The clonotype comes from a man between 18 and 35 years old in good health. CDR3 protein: CASSYGGSGRTYEQYF. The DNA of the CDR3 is TGTGCCAGCAGTTACGGCGGTAGCGGGAGAACCTACGAGCAGTACTTC.